The rows below give T cell receptor beta chains drawn from one sample of a study of blood T cell repertoires in COVID-19. Assay used: immunoSEQ multiplex PCR; TCRdb lists only in-frame clones, some missing. Altogether some 83,000 clones are present, about 88% being singletons, with the ten largest covering 8%. Sequenced material: peripheral blood. The receptors come from a man aged 80 or over with active or convalescent COVID-19. CDR3s leave out the opening cysteine and the closing phenylalanine or tryptophan. The order of the fields is J gene, V gene, CDR3 protein.

TRBJ1-1,TRBV5-4,ASSSGSATMNTEAF
TRBJ2-3,TRBV4-1,ASSQGGYTSTDTQY
TRBJ2-3,TRBV5-6,ASSGRVSREATDTQY
TRBJ1-4,TRBV18,ASSPLQGLETNEKLF
TRBJ1-2,TRBV28,ASSGGGVDGYT
TRBJ1-6,TRBV28,ASSLRRNNSPLH
TRBJ1-3,TRBV5-1,ASSLGSQGAGNTIY
TRBJ2-5,TRBV4-2,ASSQVFGGDQETQY
TRBJ2-6,TRBV27,ASSPYGTGSGANVLT
TRBJ1-4,TRBV19,ASSGTALTNEKLF
TRBJ1-1,TRBV6-5,ASRVGQLNTEAF
TRBJ1-4,TRBV11-3,ASSPGQSNEKLF
TRBJ2-5,TRBV5-4,ASSRGGGTSGTGETQY
TRBJ1-3,TRBV19,ASKDRGPGNTIY
TRBJ2-1,TRBV24-1,ATSDPGLAGGNYNEQF
TRBJ1-1,TRBV6-6,ASSYTLFRDTEAF
TRBJ1-3,TRBV3-1/TRBV3-2,ASSQVEGAGGNTIY
TRBJ2-6,TRBV3-1/TRBV3-2,ASSQENQGAPGANVLT
TRBJ2-2,TRBV18,ASSPPAWTGDSNTGELF
TRBJ1-4,TRBV19,ASSMRMLGTSNEKLF
TRBJ2-2,TRBV3-1/TRBV3-2,ASSYRFNTGELF
TRBJ2-1,TRBV7-8,ASSLATSSNFEF
TRBJ2-2,TRBV4-1,ASSRRDSDTGELF
TRBJ2-5,TRBV5-4,ASSGGGPSQETQY
TRBJ1-5,TRBV7-9,ASSRDSSNQPQH
TRBJ2-5,TRBV5-1,ASSVTSSIGETQY
TRBJ2-3,TRBV5-1,ASSLPSGSGTDTQY
TRBJ2-2,TRBV2,ASSRQAFLELF
TRBJ1-2,TRBV6-2/TRBV6-3,ASSYLRQANYGYT
TRBJ1-3,TRBV10-2,ASSEPRQGSGNTIY
TRBJ1-1,TRBV6-5,ASSSLQGVTEAF
TRBJ2-1,TRBV24-1,ATSDLDRGFVGEQF
TRBJ1-1,TRBV11-2,ASTMGQFTEAF
TRBJ2-1,TRBV12-5,ASAGGGGYNEQF
TRBJ1-2,TRBV30,AWSVLGFSYGYT
TRBJ2-2,TRBV3-1/TRBV3-2,ASSQDVLAGINTGELF
TRBJ1-5,TRBV6-6,ASSYAGERQPQH
TRBJ1-2,TRBV6-1,ASSEARDIGYT
TRBJ1-2,TRBV27,ASSLKFAGAYGYT
TRBJ1-2,TRBV2,ASSPGQGIDGYT
TRBJ1-4,TRBV27,ASSLLGVATNEKLF
TRBJ2-1,TRBV24-1,ATNQGVVNEQF
TRBJ2-1,TRBV6-6,ASRAGGLNEQF
TRBJ2-1,TRBV5-1,ASSSTVDYNEQF
TRBJ2-3,TRBV7-2,ASSLAGGTNTDTQY
TRBJ2-1,TRBV19,ASSTTGWDEQF
TRBJ1-1,TRBV3-1/TRBV3-2,ASSPNFRGPGAF
TRBJ1-3,TRBV28,ASSVSGKGGNTIY
TRBJ1-5,TRBV2,ASSERAGNQPQH
TRBJ1-3,TRBV7-9,ASSLVGVRLSGNTIY
TRBJ1-1,TRBV18,ASRLTQGARGAAEAF